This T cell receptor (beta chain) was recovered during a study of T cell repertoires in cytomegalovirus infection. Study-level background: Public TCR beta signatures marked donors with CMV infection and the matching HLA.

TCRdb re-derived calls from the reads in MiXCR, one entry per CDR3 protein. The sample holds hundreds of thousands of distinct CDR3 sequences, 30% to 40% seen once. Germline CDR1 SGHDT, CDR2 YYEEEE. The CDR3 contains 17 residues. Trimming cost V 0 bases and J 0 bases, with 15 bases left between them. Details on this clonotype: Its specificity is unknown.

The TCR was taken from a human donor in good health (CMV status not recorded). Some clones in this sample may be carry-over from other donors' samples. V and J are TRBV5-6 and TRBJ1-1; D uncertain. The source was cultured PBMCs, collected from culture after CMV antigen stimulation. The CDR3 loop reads CASSLGGSGWVNTEAFF. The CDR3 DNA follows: TGTGCCAGCAGCTTGGGGGGATCCGGATGGGTGAACACTGAAGCTTTCTTT.